What follows is one T cell receptor (beta chain) and its context. Its target is unknown. This entry belongs to a study of T cell responses to AZD1222 COVID-19 vaccine. Study-level results: Baseline serology detected seropositivity in only six or seven AZD1222 recipients. Targets within unmutated variant regions were reportedly found for nearly half of spike-specific TCRs.

Using immunoSEQ multiplex PCR, the repertoire was profiled, and TCRdb retains in-frame clones only, with some absent. The clone table shows about 140,000 clones, with the ten largest holding about 2.2%. The germline gives CDR1 PRHDT, CDR2 FYEKMQ (reference sequence). The CDR3 runs 12 residues. Trimming took 1 base from V and 7 from J, leaving 7 bases between them. The V and J genes are TRBV13 and TRBJ1-1, with no clear D. The sequence was collected from an adult in good health. Sequencing input: peripheral blood. The CDR3 loop reads CASSLESGEAFF. CDR3 nucleotides: TGTGCCAGCAGCTTAGAGTCTGGTGAAGCTTTCTTT.